Listed below are T cell receptor beta chains from one sample, sequenced in a study of blood T cell repertoires in COVID-19. Assay: immunoSEQ multiplex PCR; the TCRdb copy retains only in-frame clones and omits some. This table holds just under 250,000 clones, around 87% found once. The sequenced sample was peripheral blood. The origin of the receptors is a woman in her twenties or thirties who had recovered from COVID-19. The CDR3 runs from the conserved cysteine through the conserved F or W. D genes are given only for firm matches. Some rows mark clone size as missing; the rest say once, few, many or name a class of expanded clone.

>TRBJ2-6|-|TRBV24-1|-
CATIGELTSGANVLTF
TGTGCCACCATCGGGGAGCTTACCTCTGGGGCCAACGTCCTGACTTTC
>TRBJ1-6|many|TRBV2|-
CASSVKWGGNLGNSPLHF
TGTGCCAGCAGCGTAAAGTGGGGGGGAAATCTAGGTAATTCACCCCTCCACTTT
>TRBJ2-2|-|TRBV7-2|TRBD1
CASSSTLDRKNFNTGELFF
TGTGCCAGCAGCTCTACTTTGGACAGGAAAAACTTTAACACCGGGGAGCTGTTTTTT
>TRBJ2-5|-|TRBV6-5|-
CASGGYLPSRAQYF
TGTGCCAGCGGAGGGTATCTCCCTTCCCGAGCCCAGTACTTC
>TRBJ1-1|-|TRBV19|TRBD1
CASSIGTVNTEAFF
TGTGCCAGTAGTATCGGGACAGTTAACACTGAAGCTTTCTTT
>TRBJ2-1|once|TRBV4-3|TRBD2
CASSQHGGANEQFF
TGCGCCAGCAGCCAGCACGGGGGGGCCAATGAGCAGTTCTTC
>TRBJ2-7|few|TRBV5-4|TRBD1
CASRVTGGSYEQYF
TGTGCCAGCAGGGTAACAGGGGGCTCCTACGAGCAGTACTTC
>TRBJ2-7|-|TRBV12-3/TRBV12-4|-
CASSQDIREQYF
TGTGCCAGCAGTCAAGACATCCGCGAGCAGTACTTC
>TRBJ2-2|-|TRBV2|TRBD2
CASSALGTMNTGELFF
TGTGCCAGCAGCGCGCTAGGGACTATGAACACCGGGGAGCTGTTTTTT
>TRBJ2-7|-|TRBV11-2|TRBD1
CASSLEGQGKIYEQYF
TGTGCCAGCAGCTTAGAGGGACAGGGGAAGATTTACGAGCAGTACTTC
>TRBJ2-3|-|TRBV11-2|TRBD2
CASSLTSGDITDTQYF
TGTGCCAGCAGCTTAACTAGCGGGGACATCACAGATACGCAGTATTTT
>TRBJ2-5|-|TRBV3-1/TRBV3-2|-
CASSQDLWTQETQYF
TGTGCCAGCAGCCAAGATCTTTGGACACAAGAGACCCAGTACTTC
>TRBJ2-3|-|TRBV3-1/TRBV3-2|-
CASSPLLNTDTQYF
TGTGCCAGCAGCCCCTTACTAAACACAGATACGCAGTATTTT
>TRBJ2-7|-|TRBV7-2|TRBD1
CASSSHRTGKFSYEQYF
TGTGCCAGCAGCTCCCATAGGACAGGGAAGTTCTCCTACGAGCAGTACTTC
>TRBJ2-3|-|TRBV7-3|TRBD2
CASSSTGLASDTQYF
TGTGCCAGCAGCTCAACGGGACTAGCTTCTGATACGCAGTATTTT
>TRBJ2-3|-|TRBV5-1|-
CASSRGTDTQYF
TGCGCCAGCAGCCGGGGAACAGATACGCAGTATTTT
>TRBJ1-1|-|TRBV4-3|TRBD1
CASSPGGVLVQTEAFF
TGCGCCAGCAGCCCAGGGGGCGTCTTGGTTCAGACTGAAGCTTTCTTT
>TRBJ1-5|-|TRBV30|-
CAWSIKGDQPQHF
TGTGCCTGGAGTATAAAGGGGGATCAGCCCCAGCATTTT
>TRBJ2-5|-|TRBV2|TRBD2
CASSGSGGQETQYF
TGTGCCAGCTCTGGTAGCGGGGGACAAGAGACCCAGTACTTC
>TRBJ2-1|once|TRBV13|TRBD2
CASSPRTSSHEQFF
TGTGCCAGCAGCCCGCGGACTAGCAGCCATGAGCAGTTCTTC
>TRBJ2-7|-|TRBV6-5|TRBD1
CATGQGVYEQYF
TGTGCCACCGGACAGGGGGTCTACGAGCAGTACTTC
>TRBJ2-1|-|TRBV6-4|TRBD1
CASSVGTGDYNEQFF
TGTGCCAGCAGTGTCGGGACAGGGGACTACAATGAGCAGTTCTTC
>TRBJ1-1|-|TRBV14|-
CASSQVGVWGRVDTEAFF
TGTGCCAGCAGCCAAGTTGGGGTTTGGGGGCGGGTAGACACTGAAGCTTTCTTT
>TRBJ1-1|-|TRBV29-1|TRBD1
CSADRGSTEAFF
TGCAGCGCGGACAGGGGGTCCACTGAAGCTTTCTTT
>TRBJ2-2|-|TRBV2|-
CASSEQNTNTGELFF
TGTGCCAGCAGTGAGCAGAACACGAACACCGGGGAGCTGTTTTTT
>TRBJ2-7|few|TRBV6-1|-
CASSETVREQYF
TGTGCCAGCAGTGAAACAGTACGCGAGCAGTACTTC
>TRBJ2-7|-|TRBV11-2|-
CASSLGYSYTYEQYF
TGTGCCAGCAGCTTAGGGTACAGTTACACCTACGAGCAGTACTTC
>TRBJ2-3|-|TRBV15|-
CATSGNRQSTDTQYF
TGTGCCACCAGCGGGAACAGGCAATCCACAGATACGCAGTATTTT
>TRBJ1-2|once|TRBV19|TRBD1
CASMLGQGGGYTF
TGTGCCAGTATGCTGGGACAGGGTGGTGGCTACACCTTC
>TRBJ2-1|once|TRBV5-4|-
CASSLERTSLEQFF
TGTGCCAGCAGCTTGGAGCGGACCTCTCTTGAGCAGTTCTTC
>TRBJ2-3|-|TRBV7-2|TRBD1
CASSLSGQTDTQYF
TGTGCCAGCAGCTTGTCGGGACAGACAGATACGCAGTATTTT